The present T cell receptor beta chain was sequenced within a study of T cell responses to AZD1222 COVID-19 vaccine. Assay: immunoSEQ multiplex PCR; the TCRdb copy retains only in-frame clones and omits some. Here the sample spans 150,000 to 200,000 clones, under 95% being singletons. Study results and caveats: Possibly, clonal diversity was underestimated; donors were largely white British and included more females. Spike-specific TCR breadth and depth both grew after two AZD1222 doses.

In its sample, this clone was seen once. Antigen specificity is unknown. Germline loops: CDR1 SGHRS, CDR2 YFSETQ. The CDR3 is 14 amino acids. V lost 2 bases, J lost 1 base, and 9 bases lay in between. The receptor was isolated from an adult who received the AZD1222 COVID-19 vaccine. The material was peripheral blood, obtained 28 days after the second AZD1222 dose. This chain links TRBV5-1 with TRBJ1-1; D ambiguous. The CDR3 spells CASSFSGQNTEAFF. Written as DNA, the CDR3 is TGCGCCAGCAGCTTTTCCGGGCAGAACACTGAAGCTTTCTTT.